The 2 T cell receptor beta chains below were found in one sample sequenced in a study of Graves' ophthalmopathy and Graves' hyperthyroidism. Amplification of TCR beta CDR3 regions used RNA transcripts. First-round RT-PCR relied on HTBI primers, and a second-round multiplex PCR came next. TCRdb reprocessed the multiplex PCR reads via MiXCR and lists one record per CDR3 protein. There are about 700,000 distinct CDR3 sequences in the sample; around 40% occur only once, and 40% to 55% lies in the top ten. The sample taken for sequencing was peripheral blood. All receptors come from an adult man with Graves' ophthalmopathy.

The J gene is TRBJ1-2, the V gene TRBV20-1; tentative D call: TRBD1 (6 bases). The CDR3 extends over 12 amino acids. V lost 8 bases, J lost 7 bases, and 17 bases lay in between. Germline V gene sequence: CDR1 DFQATT, CDR2 SNEGSKA (reference sequence). The CDR3 DNA is TGCAGTTCCTCCGGGGGCGCAGCTGGCTACACCTTC. Protein: CSSSGGAAGYTF.

This rearrangement joins TRBV20-1 to TRBJ1-5, with D possibly being TRBD1 (5 bases). CDR3 length equals 14 residues. Trimming shortened V by 5 bases and J by 5 bases, and 16 bases separated the two germline ends. Germline V gives CDR1 DFQATT, CDR2 SNEGSKA (reference sequence). The CDR3 coding sequence is TGCAGTGCTGATGGGGGAAGGGCGGATCAGCCCCAGCATTTT. Translating it yields CSADGGRADQPQHF.